This T cell receptor (beta chain) was recorded in a study of cytomegalovirus exposure and HLA in healthy donors. Findings and limits, study-wide: An analysis was carried out at a later point. It showed that HLA-associated TCR beta chains were more clonally expanded than equally common non-associated chains.

Trimming removed 4 bases at V and 2 bases at J, with 14 bases between. Germline assignment: CDR1 MNHNS and CDR2 SASEGT. The CDR3 covers 15 residues. This PCR relied on a set of 60 Vbeta primers and 13 Jbeta primers. Profiling relied on immunoSEQ multiplex PCR, and the TCRdb table lists in-frame clones only, not all of them. The data contain about 100,000 clones, 74% of them singletons. As to this clone: The target antigen is unknown.

This chain uses TRBV6-1 with TRBJ2-5; possible D gene TRBD2, 5 bases. The sequence derives from a man over 45 in good health and CMV-seropositive. The source material was PBMCs. The chain's CDR3 is CASSVSGTDQETQYF. The CDR3 DNA reads TGTGCCAGCAGTGTGAGCGGCACCGATCAAGAGACCCAGTACTTC.